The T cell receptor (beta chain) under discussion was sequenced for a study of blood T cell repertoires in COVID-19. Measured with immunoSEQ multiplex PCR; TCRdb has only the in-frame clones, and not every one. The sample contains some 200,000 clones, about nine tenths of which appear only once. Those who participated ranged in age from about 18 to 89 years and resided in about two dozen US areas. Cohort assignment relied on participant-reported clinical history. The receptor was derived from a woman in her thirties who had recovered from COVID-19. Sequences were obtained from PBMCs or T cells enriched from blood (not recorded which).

The CDR3 sequence: CASSEYRQEDEQFF. The CDR3 coding sequence is TGTGCCAGCAGTGAATACCGACAGGAGGATGAGCAGTTCTTC. J is TRBJ2-1 and V is TRBV25-1, with a tentative D call TRBD1 (6 bases). This CDR3 is built from 14 residues. V lost 0 bases and J 8 bases, leaving 11 bases between the germline ends. Per the germline V gene, CDR1 is MGHDK and CDR2 is SYGVNS.